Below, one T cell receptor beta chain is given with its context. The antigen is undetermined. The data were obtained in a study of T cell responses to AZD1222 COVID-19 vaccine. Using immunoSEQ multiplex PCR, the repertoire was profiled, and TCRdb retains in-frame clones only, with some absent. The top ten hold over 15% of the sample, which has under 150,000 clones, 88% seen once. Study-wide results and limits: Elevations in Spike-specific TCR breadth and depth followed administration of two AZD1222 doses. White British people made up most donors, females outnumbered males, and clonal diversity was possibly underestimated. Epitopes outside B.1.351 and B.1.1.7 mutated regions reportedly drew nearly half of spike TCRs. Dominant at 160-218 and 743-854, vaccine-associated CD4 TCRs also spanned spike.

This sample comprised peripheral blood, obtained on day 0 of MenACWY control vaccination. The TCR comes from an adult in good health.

CDR3 DNA: TGTGCCAGCAGCTTCAGCGGGTCTGCTGATACGCAGTATTTT. The encoded protein is CASSFSGSADTQYF. This chain connects TRBV6-4 to TRBJ2-3, with D perhaps matching TRBD2 (6 bases). CDR1 and CDR2 (germline): MRHNA, SNTAGT. This CDR3 region has 14 residues. The V gene lost 6 bases and the J gene lost 6 bases, with 16 bases spanning the gap.